This TCR beta chain emerged from a study of CD8+CD57+ T cells in acquired aplastic anemia. Study summary: Sorted CD4+ and CD8+ cells yielded around 3.2 ug of DNA on average. Findings and limits, study-wide: The CD8+ Simpson's diversity of patients and controls was not significantly different. It was found that twenty-nine CD8+ CDR3 sequences were shared between patients and controls.

Whoever was chosen for sequencing had shown CD8+CD57+ cell expansion by flow cytometry. This clonotype was seen at least ten times. The antigen remains undetermined. Genomic DNA was employed as the template in profiling TCR beta VDJ and CDR3. TCRdb used MiXCR to reprocess the reads, holding one entry per CDR3 protein. The table lists 450,000 to 550,000 distinct CDR3 sequences, roughly a third of them singletons. This receptor was taken from a human donor with aplastic anemia. The sequencing input was sorted CD4+, CD8+, or CD8+CD57+ T cells (not recorded which) from PBMCs.

In DNA, the CDR3 is TGTGCCAGCAGCTGGACGGAGTACACTGAAGCTTTCTTT. It specifies CASSWTEYTEAFF. This sequence joins TRBV7-9 and TRBJ1-1, with unresolved D. The germline V gene encodes CDR1 SEHNR and CDR2 FQNEAQ (reference sequence). The CDR3 sequence is 13 residues long. The V end lost 4 bases, the J end lost 3 bases, and 9 bases lay between the germline ends.